The entry that follows covers one TCR beta chain sequence. It has no known antigen specificity. Base qualities were left out, and no much larger clone turns up one base away. The CDR3 covers 15 residues, taking in both the cysteine and the phenylalanine. Of the read, only the CDR3 DNA is kept; its 45 bases are in frame from base 1. CDR1 LGHNA and CDR2 YNFKEQ were looked up in the germline V gene. V and J lose 0 bases and 0 bases, and a span of 8 bases separates them. This sample is drawn from a study of regulatory T cells in long-lasting Graves disease (dated by TCRdb to the early 2020s). Regarding the complete study: Patients with newly diagnosed Graves' disease had been on antithyroid drugs for under 3 months. A total of roughly 35 samples underwent TCR sequencing: around 13 from persistent and roughly 20 from newly diagnosed Graves' disease patients. Patients with persistent Graves' disease were compared with patients with newly diagnosed Graves' disease using TCR sequencing and RNA sequencing of peripheral blood. The study was registered as a clinical trial and conducted in China. General conclusions and limits of the study: Lower TCR Shannon entropy and fewer highly expanded clones were observed in persistent Graves' disease patients than in newly diagnosed patients, which suggested clonal expansion. Persistent disease showed preferential use of TRBV28, TRBJ1-2 and TRBJ2-5, whereas newly diagnosed disease favored TRBV20-1 and TRBJ2-1. Patients with persistent disease shared more public clonotypes (about 2,500) than newly diagnosed patients did (around 1,000). Sequencing and analysis were limited to the TCR beta chain. Peripheral blood alone was examined, since thyroid tissue, which constituted the primary lesion, could not be accessed. The small sample size was acknowledged by the authors as a limitation that may reduce accuracy.

The receptor library was made with multiplex PCR. For sequencing, an Illumina HiSeq 4000 was employed. To build TCR beta libraries, CDR3 regions were amplified by Arm-PCR using iRepertoire HTBI primers. Gel purification was performed on PCR products prior to sequencing. Processing in the source paper ran as follows. Across samples, 60 to 70 TRBV and 13 to 15 TRBJ segments were identified and used for gene usage analysis of CDR3 amino acid clonotypes. Filtered high-quality paired reads were merged into contigs using COPE and FqMerger. Contigs were aligned with BLAST to IMGT TRBV, TRBD and TRBJ reference genes, and CDR3 was defined per IMGT. Highly expanded clones were defined as clonotypes with a frequency above 0.1%. Shannon entropy served as the measure of repertoire diversity, while the Gini coefficient captured V-J evenness. Public clonotypes were defined as clonotypes shared by more than one individual. TCRdb reanalyzed the raw reads on its own, using fastp at Q25 for trimming and MiXCR for clone calling, and kept in-frame beta chains. For every CDR3 protein sequence, its rows merge into one entry that carries the most common genes and DNA. The V and J calls follow TCRdb's processing rather than the paper's. The sample data list more than 300,000 distinct CDR3 sequences, and 12% of these were observed just once. The ten largest clones take up approximately 17% of the sample.

The meaning of the sample's time point label: newly diagnosed GD, antithyroid drugs for less than 3 months. For both TCR sequencing and RNA sequencing, RNA was extracted from PBMCs using TRIzol. Graves' disease was diagnosed according to American Thyroid Association guidelines. Patients were recruited from an endocrinology department in Xi'an, China. Each patient gave 7.5 to 10 milliliters of peripheral blood, collected in an EDTA anticoagulant tube. PBMCs were isolated by Ficoll Paque Plus density gradient separation without further T cell sorting. An Agilent 2100 Bioanalyzer and agarose gel were used to check RNA quality, and a NanoDrop 2000 was used to measure RNA concentration. These records were also assigned to another study, of T cells in Graves' hyperthyroidism and ophthalmopathy. From the second report: Stable Graves' hyperthyroidism was defined as the absence of progression to ophthalmopathy over 18 months of follow-up. The hyperthyroidism patients were between 18 and 65 years old and newly diagnosed, with a disease duration of less than 2 months. Any patient with an uncontrolled infection, another autoimmune disease, pregnancy or lactation was excluded. Clinical symptoms, serum thyroxine and TRAb, thyroid ultrasound, and orbital computed tomography formed the basis for the diagnoses. A first-round RT-PCR of the TCR CDR3 used the HTBI primer set with the Qiagen OneStep RT-PCR kit. Blood samples also contained most of the expanded thyroid clonotypes (frequency above 0.001), which suggests that blood repertoires may reflect thyroid immune responses. In cross-validation, a model built on a 13 V-J signature told ophthalmopathy apart from stable hyperthyroidism with 87.88% sensitivity and around 81% specificity, and in testing the same model reached 80%/75%. In validation, the model predicted progression to ophthalmopathy with approximately 70% sensitivity and roughly 72% specificity, a median of about 6.7 months before onset. To identify TCR V-J signatures that set the groups apart, the researchers used a discovery cohort of about a hundred patients, made up of about 44 with Graves' ophthalmopathy and about 60 with stable Graves' hyperthyroidism. Whether ophthalmopathy could be predicted prospectively was tested in an independent validation cohort made up of under 20 hyperthyroidism patients plus 17 patients who later progressed to ophthalmopathy. The 80 to 100 discovery patients were randomly divided into training and test sets at a 7:3 ratio. In about 6 Graves' hyperthyroidism patients, the study also compared T-cell repertoires from thyroid tissue with T-cell repertoires from blood. Once sampling was done, hyperthyroidism patients were given methimazole at a starting dose of 30 mg daily, whereas ophthalmopathy patients were given high-dose intravenous methylprednisolone. A second multiplex PCR round built the libraries, followed by size selection and purification. Sequencing of the libraries was done on an Illumina HiSeq2000 using paired-end 100 bp reads. SOAPnuke was used to process the raw data, with reads discarded if the reads contained adapters or uncalled bases, had a mean Phred below 15, or lacked an exact constant-primer or identifier match. COPE v1.2.5 was used to merge high-quality paired reads, and clonotypes were defined as unique nucleotide sequences. MiTCR v1.1 was used to align the clonotypes against IMGT TRBV, TRBD and TRBJ reference segments. The analysis included only V-J combinations with a frequency above 0.0001, which together covered 99.2% of the repertoires. The TCS score was defined as the ratio of F50 (clonal expansion) to E x V (chaos), calculated using BLOSUM62-based TCRdist between CDR3 peptides within each V-J. Welch's t-statistics and random forest reduced 514 V-J features to 10 to 15, which were used in a naive Bayes classifier (R e1071). No statistical method was used to fix the sample size in advance, and group allocation was not hidden from the investigators. According to the paper, TCR Vbeta CDR3 sequencing was carried out on 135 peripheral blood samples, which came from 40 to 45 ophthalmopathy, approximately 78 hyperthyroidism and approximately 17 progressor patients.

Sequences were derived from peripheral blood mononuclear cells (PBMCs), sampled at new diagnosis, from a patient treated with antithyroid drugs. The chain is assembled from TRBV4-2 and TRBJ1-2; the D gene identity is not certain. The clonotype originates from a woman aged 18-29 years with Graves disease. Donor details come from another sample of the same person, matched by shared clones. CDR3 region: CASSQEDHPNYGYTF. The nucleotide sequence is TGTGCCAGCAGCCAAGAGGACCATCCTAACTATGGCTACACCTTC.